The rows below give T cell receptor beta chains drawn from one sample of a study of cytomegalovirus exposure and HLA in healthy donors. The repertoire was sequenced with immunoSEQ multiplex PCR; TCRdb's copy has only in-frame clones and lacks some. The table shows about 130,000 clones, with around 80% occurring only once. The sequenced material came from PBMCs. The origin of the receptors is a woman aged 50 to 65 in good health and CMV-seronegative. CDR3s include the opening cysteine and the closing phenylalanine or tryptophan. Each record gives: J gene, D gene, CDR3 length, V gene, clone size, CDR3 protein, CDR3 DNA. The D gene is left open where the match is weak. A row's size may be missing; if present it is once, few, many or a size class.

>TRBJ1-5|TRBD1|13|TRBV10-3|-
CAISGTGDQPQHF
TGTGCCATCAGCGGGACAGGGGATCAGCCCCAGCATTTT
>TRBJ2-1|-|13|TRBV19|-
CASSMSLMHEQFF
TGTGCCAGTAGTATGAGCCTTATGCATGAGCAGTTCTTC
>TRBJ2-1|TRBD1|19|TRBV18|once
CASSLFFRPGQGARNEQFF
TGTGCCAGCTCACTATTTTTTAGACCGGGACAGGGGGCACGGAATGAGCAGTTCTTC
>TRBJ2-5|TRBD2|16|TRBV5-6|-
CASSLMTSGAQETQYF
TGTGCCAGCAGCTTGATGACTAGCGGGGCCCAAGAGACCCAGTACTTC
>TRBJ1-3|TRBD1|14|TRBV28|-
CASSLWDRGNTIYF
TGTGCCAGCAGTTTATGGGACAGGGGGAACACCATATATTTT
>TRBJ2-7|TRBD2|14|TRBV5-4|-
CASSLTSGSNEQYF
TGTGCCAGCAGCTTGACTAGCGGGAGCAACGAGCAGTACTTC
>TRBJ1-5|TRBD1|18|TRBV28|-
CASSSGTGGLLSNQPQHF
TGTGCCAGCAGTTCCGGGACAGGGGGCCTTCTTAGCAATCAGCCCCAGCATTTT
>TRBJ2-7|TRBD2|14|TRBV5-4|-
CASSLKRENHEQYF
TGTGCCAGCAGCTTAAAGCGGGAGAACCACGAGCAGTACTTC
>TRBJ2-1|-|16|TRBV6-5|few
CASSYRGVAVYNEQFF
TGTGCCAGCAGTTACCGTGGGGTAGCGGTTTACAATGAGCAGTTCTTC
>TRBJ1-1|-|13|TRBV9|-
CASSVDMSTEAFF
TGTGCCAGCAGCGTAGATATGTCCACTGAAGCTTTCTTT
>TRBJ1-4|-|16|TRBV4-2|-
CASSLRRAASNEKLFF
TGTGCCAGCAGCCTCCGGCGGGCGGCCTCTAATGAAAAACTGTTTTTT
>TRBJ2-2|-|17|TRBV7-9|-
CASSPNLGLRNTGELFF
TGTGCCAGCAGCCCCAACCTGGGCCTGAGGAACACCGGGGAGCTGTTTTTT